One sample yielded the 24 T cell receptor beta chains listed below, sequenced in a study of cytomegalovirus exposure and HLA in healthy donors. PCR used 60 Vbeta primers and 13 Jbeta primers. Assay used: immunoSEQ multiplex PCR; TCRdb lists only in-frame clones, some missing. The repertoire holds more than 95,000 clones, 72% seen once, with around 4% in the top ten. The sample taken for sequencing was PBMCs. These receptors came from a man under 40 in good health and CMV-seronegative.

CDR3 DNA: TGCGCCAGCAGCGCCTCTAGCGGGGTGCAGTACTTC. Amino acids: CASSASSGVQYF. The chain recombines TRBV5-1 with TRBJ2-7, with 9 positions matching TRBD2. V shed 4 bases, J shed 9 bases, and the junction held 5 bases outside the gene matches. The CDR3 runs to 12 residues. From germline, CDR1 is SGHRS and CDR2 YFSETQ.

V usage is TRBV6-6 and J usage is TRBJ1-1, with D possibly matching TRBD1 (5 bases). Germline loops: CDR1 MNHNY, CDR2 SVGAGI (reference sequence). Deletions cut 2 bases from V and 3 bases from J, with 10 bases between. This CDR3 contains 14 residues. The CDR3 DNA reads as TGTGCCAGCAGTTACGGACCGGGGGACACTGAAGCTTTCTTT. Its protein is CASSYGPGDTEAFF.

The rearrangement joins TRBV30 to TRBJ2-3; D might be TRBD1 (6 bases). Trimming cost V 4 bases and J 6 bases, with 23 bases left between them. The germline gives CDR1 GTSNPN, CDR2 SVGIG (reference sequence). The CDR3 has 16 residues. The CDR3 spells CAWTQGDRSQWDTQYF. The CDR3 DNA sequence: TGTGCCTGGACCCAAGGAGACAGGAGTCAGTGGGATACGCAGTATTTT.

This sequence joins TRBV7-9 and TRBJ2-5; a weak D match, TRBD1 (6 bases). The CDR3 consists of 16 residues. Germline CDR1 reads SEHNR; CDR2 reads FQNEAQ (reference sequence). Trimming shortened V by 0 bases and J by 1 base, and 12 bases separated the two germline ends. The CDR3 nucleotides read TGTGCCAGCAGCTTAGCGGCAGGGGCGGGCCAAGAGACCCAGTACTTC. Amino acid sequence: CASSLAAGAGQETQYF.

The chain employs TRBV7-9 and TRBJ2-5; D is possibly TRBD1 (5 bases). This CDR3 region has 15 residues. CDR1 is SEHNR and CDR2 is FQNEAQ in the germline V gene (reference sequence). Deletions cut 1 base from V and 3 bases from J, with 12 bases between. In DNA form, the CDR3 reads TGTGCCAGCAGCTTAGGACCCGGACAAAAAGAGACCCAGTACTTC. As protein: CASSLGPGQKETQYF.

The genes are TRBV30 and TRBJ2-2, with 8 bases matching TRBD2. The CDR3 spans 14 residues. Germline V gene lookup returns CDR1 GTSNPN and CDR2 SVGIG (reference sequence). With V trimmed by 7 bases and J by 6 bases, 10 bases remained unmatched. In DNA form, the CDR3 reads TGTGCCTTTGGGACTAGTCCATTCGCCGGGGAGCTGTTTTTT. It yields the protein CAFGTSPFAGELFF.

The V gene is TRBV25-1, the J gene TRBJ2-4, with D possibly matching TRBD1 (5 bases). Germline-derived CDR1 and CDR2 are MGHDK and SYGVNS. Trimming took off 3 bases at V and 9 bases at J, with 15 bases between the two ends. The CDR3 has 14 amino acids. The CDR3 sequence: CASSDRAGSGIQYF. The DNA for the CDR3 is TGTGCCAGCAGTGATCGCGCAGGGTCGGGCATTCAGTACTTC.

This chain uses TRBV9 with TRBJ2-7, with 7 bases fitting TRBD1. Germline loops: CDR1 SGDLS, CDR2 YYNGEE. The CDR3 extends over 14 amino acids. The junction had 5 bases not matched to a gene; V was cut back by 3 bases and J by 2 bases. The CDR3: CASSEQGLPYEQYF. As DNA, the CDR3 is TGTGCCAGCAGCGAACAGGGGCTGCCCTACGAGCAGTACTTC.

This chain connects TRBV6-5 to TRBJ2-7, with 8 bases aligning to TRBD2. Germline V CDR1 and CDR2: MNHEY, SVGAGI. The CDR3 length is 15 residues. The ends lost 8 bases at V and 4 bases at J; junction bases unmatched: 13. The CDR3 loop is CASCAPRTGGYEQYF. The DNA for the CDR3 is TGTGCCAGCTGCGCCCCTAGGACGGGGGGGTACGAGCAGTACTTC.

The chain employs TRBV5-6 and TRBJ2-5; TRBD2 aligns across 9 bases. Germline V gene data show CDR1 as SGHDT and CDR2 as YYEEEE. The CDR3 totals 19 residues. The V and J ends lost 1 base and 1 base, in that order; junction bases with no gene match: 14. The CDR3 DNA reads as TGTGCCAGCAGCTTGTTAAGGGTGTGGGTAGCGGGGGTCCAAGAGACCCAGTACTTC. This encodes CASSLLRVWVAGVQETQYF.

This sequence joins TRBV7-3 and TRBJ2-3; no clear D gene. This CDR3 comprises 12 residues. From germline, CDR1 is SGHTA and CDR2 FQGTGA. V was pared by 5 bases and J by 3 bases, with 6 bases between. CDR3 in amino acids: CASSPPTDTQYF. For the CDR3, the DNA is TGTGCCAGCAGCCCCCCTACAGATACGCAGTATTTT.

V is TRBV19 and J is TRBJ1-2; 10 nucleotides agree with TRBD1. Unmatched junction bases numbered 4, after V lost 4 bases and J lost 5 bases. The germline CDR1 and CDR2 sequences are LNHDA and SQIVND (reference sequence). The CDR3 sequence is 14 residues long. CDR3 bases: TGTGCCAGTAGTACGGGACAGGGGTTTTATGGCTACACCTTC. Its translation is CASSTGQGFYGYTF.

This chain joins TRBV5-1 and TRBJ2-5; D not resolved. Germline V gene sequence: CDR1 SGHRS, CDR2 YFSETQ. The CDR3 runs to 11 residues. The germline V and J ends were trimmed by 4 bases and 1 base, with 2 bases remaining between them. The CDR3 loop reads CASSLQETQYF. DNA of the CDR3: TGCGCCAGCAGCCTCCAAGAGACCCAGTACTTC.

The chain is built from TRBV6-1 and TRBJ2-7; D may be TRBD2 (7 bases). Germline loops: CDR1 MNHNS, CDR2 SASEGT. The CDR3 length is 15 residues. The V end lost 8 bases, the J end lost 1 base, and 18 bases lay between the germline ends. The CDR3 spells CASRGQRGGSYEQYF. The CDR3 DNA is TGTGCCAGCCGTGGACAGCGCGGGGGATCCTACGAGCAGTACTTC.

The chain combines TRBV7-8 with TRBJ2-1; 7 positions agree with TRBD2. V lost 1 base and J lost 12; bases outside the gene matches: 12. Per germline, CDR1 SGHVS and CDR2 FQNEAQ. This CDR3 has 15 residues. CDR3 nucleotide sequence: TGTGCCAGCAGCTTAGGACCCCCAGCGGGGATGGGGCAGTTCTTC. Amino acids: CASSLGPPAGMGQFF.

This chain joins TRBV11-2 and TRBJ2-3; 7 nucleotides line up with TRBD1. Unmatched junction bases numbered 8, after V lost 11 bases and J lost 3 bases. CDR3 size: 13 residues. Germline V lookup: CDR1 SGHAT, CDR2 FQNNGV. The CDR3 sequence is CAGSKGATDTQYF. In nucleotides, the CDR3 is TGTGCCGGATCCAAGGGGGCTACAGATACGCAGTATTTT.

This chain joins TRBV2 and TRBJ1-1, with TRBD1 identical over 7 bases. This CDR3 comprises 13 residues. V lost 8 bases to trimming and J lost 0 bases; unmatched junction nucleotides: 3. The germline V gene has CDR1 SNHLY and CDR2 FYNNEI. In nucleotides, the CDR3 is TGTGCCAGCGGGGACAGATTGAACACTGAAGCTTTCTTT. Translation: CASGDRLNTEAFF.

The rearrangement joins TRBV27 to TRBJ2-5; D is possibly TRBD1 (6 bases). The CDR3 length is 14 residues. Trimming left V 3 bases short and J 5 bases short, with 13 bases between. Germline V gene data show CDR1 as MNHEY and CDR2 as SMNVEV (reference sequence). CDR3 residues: CASSFLTGVETQYF. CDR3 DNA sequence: TGTGCCAGCAGTTTCCTGACAGGAGTCGAGACCCAGTACTTC.

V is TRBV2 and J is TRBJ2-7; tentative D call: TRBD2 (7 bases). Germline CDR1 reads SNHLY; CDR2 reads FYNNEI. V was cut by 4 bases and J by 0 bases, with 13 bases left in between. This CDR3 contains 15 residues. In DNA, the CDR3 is TGTGCCAGCAGTGGGGGGCGGGAGAGCTCCTACGAGCAGTACTTC. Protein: CASSGGRESSYEQYF. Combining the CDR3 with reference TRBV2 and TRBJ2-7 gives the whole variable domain EPEVTQTPSHQVTQMGQEVILRCVPISNHLYFYWYRQILGQKVEFLVSFYNNEISEKSEIFDDQFSVERPDGSNFTLKIRSTKLEDSAMYFCASSGGRESSYEQYFGPGTRLTVT.

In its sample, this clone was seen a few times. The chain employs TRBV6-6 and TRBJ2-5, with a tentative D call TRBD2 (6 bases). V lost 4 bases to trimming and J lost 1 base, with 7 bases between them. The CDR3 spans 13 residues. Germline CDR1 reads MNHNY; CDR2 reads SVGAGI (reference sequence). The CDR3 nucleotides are TGTGCCAGCAGTTCGACTAGCCAAGAGACCCAGTACTTC. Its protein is CASSSTSQETQYF.

The CDR3 DNA is TGCGCCAGCAGTGAATACGCCCAACTAGGCGGGGGGTACAATGAGCAGTTCTTC. Amino acid sequence: CASSEYAQLGGGYNEQFF. The chain couples TRBV10-1 to TRBJ2-1; 8 nucleotides line up with TRBD2. CDR3 length equals 18 residues. Losses at the gene ends were 3 bases for V and 4 bases for J; bases not matched to a gene: 14. From germline, CDR1 is WNHNN and CDR2 SYGVQD (reference sequence).

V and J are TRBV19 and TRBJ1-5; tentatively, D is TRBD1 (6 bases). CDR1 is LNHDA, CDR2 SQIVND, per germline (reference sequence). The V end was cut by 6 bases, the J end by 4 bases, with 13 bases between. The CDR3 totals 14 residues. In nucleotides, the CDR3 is TGTGCCAGTAGCAACTACAGGGTTAATCAGCCCCAGCATTTT. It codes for CASSNYRVNQPQHF.

The CDR3 DNA reads TGTGCCAGCAGCCAACCAGGAGGCACTGAAGCTTTCTTT. Translated, it gives CASSQPGGTEAFF. This chain uses TRBV16 with TRBJ1-1; D gene uncertain. Trimming left V 2 bases short and J 4 bases short, with 8 bases between. Germline V gene data show CDR1 as KGHSY and CDR2 as FQNENV. The CDR3 sequence is 13 residues long.

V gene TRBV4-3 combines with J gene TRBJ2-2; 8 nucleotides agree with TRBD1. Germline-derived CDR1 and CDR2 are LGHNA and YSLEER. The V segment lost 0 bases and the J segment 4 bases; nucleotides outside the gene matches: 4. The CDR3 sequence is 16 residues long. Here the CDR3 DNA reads TGCGCCAGCAGCCAAGAGACAGGGGAAGGCACCGGGGAGCTGTTTTTT. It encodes CASSQETGEGTGELFF.